This T cell receptor (beta chain) was identified during a study of beta chain features in type 1 diabetes. The CDR3 has 15 residues. Trimming took off 0 bases at V and 4 bases at J, with 10 bases between the two ends. Germline CDR1 and CDR2: LGHNA and YNFKEQ. In regard to this clone: Antigen unknown.

General study points: Sequencing used cDNA, and cells with high TCR expression could therefore be over-represented. Moderate yet significant TCRB CDR3 shortening was seen in Type 1 diabetes patients in all four CD4+ subsets. Patients with type 1 diabetes carried fewer insertions and had more deletions at their VDJ junctions.

The isolated RNA, all of it, was reverse transcribed, so expressed TCRB transcripts were what got sequenced. Libraries were prepared by immunoSEQ multiplex PCR; TCRdb keeps only in-frame clonotypes and omits some of them. The data hold a few hundred thousand clones, with 15% to 20% observed a single time. Sample: naive CD4+ T cells from blood. This chain connects TRBV4-2 to TRBJ2-1; D remains ambiguous. The receptor comes from a man between 25 and 39 years old with type 1 diabetes. The CDR3 region is CASSQDGERYNEQFF. DNA of the CDR3: TGTGCCAGCAGCCAAGATGGTGAGAGATACAATGAGCAGTTCTTC.